The clone carrying this T cell receptor beta chain came up a few times. This entry comes from a study of yellow fever vaccine responses in identical twins. Each CDR3 protein is one row after TCRdb ran MiXCR on the RT-PCR reads. The sample holds approximately 2,800 distinct CDR3 sequences, roughly 87% seen once. Sample: T cells from blood (PBMCs), unsorted or a sorted subset (not recorded which), taken before or after yellow fever vaccination (not recorded which). This receptor was obtained from a female donor who received the yellow fever vaccine.

CDR3 coding DNA: TGTGCCAGCAGTGGAACAGGGGCCGGGGACACTGAAGCTTTCTTT. Translated, it gives CASSGTGAGDTEAFF. The chain recombines TRBV6-1 with TRBJ1-1, with 7 bases matching TRBD1. The CDR3 runs 15 residues. The germline gives CDR1 MNHNS, CDR2 SASEGT. V shed 4 bases, J shed 3 bases, and the junction held 8 bases outside the gene matches.